Given below is one T cell receptor (beta chain) in context. The antigen is undetermined. The PCR used 60 Vbeta and 13 Jbeta primers. Profiled with immunoSEQ multiplex PCR; TCRdb holds only in-frame clones, not every one. The sample holds about 180,000 clones; around three quarters are singletons and the top ten take over 2%. This specimen comes from a study of cytomegalovirus exposure and HLA in healthy donors. Notes on the study in general: About 87% or about 30% of the time was how often most TCR beta V segments were productive, according to an earlier analysis.

The receptor's source is a woman aged 30 to 39 in good health and CMV-seropositive. Material: PBMCs.

Here the CDR3 reads CASSTQSTNEKLFF. For the CDR3, the DNA is TGTGCCAGTAGTACACAGTCAACTAATGAAAAACTGTTTTTT. This chain joins TRBV19 and TRBJ1-4, with D hard to call. Looked up from germline, CDR1 is LNHDA and CDR2 is SQIVND (reference sequence). This CDR3 region has 14 residues. Trimming pared 4 bases from V and 0 bases from J, leaving 6 bases between.